Each of the 24 T cell receptor beta chains below was sequenced from the same sample in a study of monozygotic twins with inflammatory bowel disease. TCRdb processed the 5' RACE reads again and assigns one entry to each CDR3 protein, with no DNA. The data include some 130,000 distinct CDR3 sequences; the top ten clones carry 1% to 1.5%. Sequenced input: blood. All receptors derive from a human donor with ulcerative colitis or Crohn's disease, or a healthy co-twin of an affected twin (not recorded which).

The chain couples TRBV6-5 to TRBJ2-1. CDR3 size: 13 residues. CDR1 MNHEY and CDR2 SVGAGI come from the germline V gene. CDR3 in amino acids: CASSYSKRTEQFF.

The V and J genes are TRBV9 and TRBJ2-3; TCRdb's D gene call, TRBD2, goes unchecked for lack of DNA. The CDR3 is 16 amino acids. Germline CDR1 and CDR2: SGDLS and YYNGEE. This CDR3 reads CASSVVAGGSTDTQYF.

The genes are TRBV30 and TRBJ2-1; TCRdb proposes TRBD2, but this gene call is untestable without DNA. This CDR3 spans 13 amino acids. Looked up from germline, CDR1 is GTSNPN and CDR2 is SVGIG (reference sequence). CDR3 loop: CAWSVTPADSQFF.

The V call is TRBV7-3, the J call TRBJ1-1; TCRdb names TRBD1, which stays unverified in the absence of DNA. The CDR3 length is 13 residues. Per germline, CDR1 SGHTA and CDR2 FQGTGA. The CDR3 sequence: CASSASGGAKAFF.

The chain combines TRBV12-3 or TRBV12-4 with TRBJ1-1. The CDR3 is 13 amino acids. CDR3 protein: CASSLLQGLEAFF.

V usage is TRBV27 and J usage is TRBJ2-6. Germline loops: CDR1 MNHEY, CDR2 SMNVEV (reference sequence). The CDR3 consists of 18 residues. The CDR3 reads CASSLYPTAVAGANVLTF.

The chain recombines TRBV29-1 with TRBJ2-7. The germline gives CDR1 SQVTM, CDR2 ANQGSEA. The CDR3 loop spans 14 amino acids. CDR3 residues: CSVEGIVPTYEQYF.

The chain couples TRBV4-1 to TRBJ2-2; there is no DNA to check the TCRdb D call of TRBD2. CDR1 and CDR2 (germline): MGHRA, YSYEKL. The CDR3 totals 16 residues. CDR3 sequence: CASSQRLAGGTGELFF.

V and J are TRBV29-1 and TRBJ2-4. Germline V lookup: CDR1 SQVTM, CDR2 ANQGSEA. The CDR3 is 12 residues long. The CDR3 loop reads CSVERDGDIQYF.

J is TRBJ2-1 and V is TRBV5-1; the D call from TCRdb, TRBD2, cannot be confirmed without DNA. Looked up from germline, CDR1 is SGHRS and CDR2 is YFSETQ. The CDR3 runs to 15 residues. This CDR3 reads CASSQGASGRAEQFF.

The genes are TRBV25-1 and TRBJ2-7; TCRdb indicates TRBD2, and absent DNA this call remains unverified. This CDR3 is 15 amino acids long. CDR1 is MGHDK, CDR2 SYGVNS, per germline. The CDR3 here is CASSEGTSIGYEQYF.

The genes are TRBV6-5 and TRBJ2-3; TCRdb's D call of TRBD1 is untestable without DNA. Per the germline V gene, CDR1 is MNHEY and CDR2 is SVGAGI. The CDR3 runs 18 residues. The CDR3 loop is CASSWGQGGGSSTDTQYF.

The chain has TRBV7-9 and TRBJ1-1. The germline gives CDR1 SEHNR, CDR2 FQNEAQ (reference sequence). The CDR3 loop spans 12 amino acids. The CDR3 loop reads CASSSPNTEAFF.

The chain carries TRBV28 and TRBJ1-5; TCRdb calls TRBD1, which cannot be checked without DNA. This CDR3 contains 12 residues. Germline V CDR1 and CDR2: MDHEN, SYDVKM. CDR3 loop: CASSSGTGPQHF.

The chain joins TRBV21-1 to TRBJ2-6; TCRdb outputs TRBD1, but without DNA this stays unchecked. TRBV21-1 is listed as a pseudogene. The CDR3 length is 19 residues. The CDR3 sequence is CASSGPRQRRCSGANVLTF.

The chain links TRBV7-6 to TRBJ2-3; TCRdb lists TRBD1, though no DNA is available to test this call. Germline V lookup: CDR1 SGHVS, CDR2 FNYEAQ. CDR3 length: 15 residues. CDR3 sequence: CASSLRTGGVDTQYF. The variable domain in full, with the rest retrieved from reference TRBV7-6 and TRBJ2-3, is GAGVSQSPRYKVTKRGQDVALRCDPISGHVSLYWYRQALGQGPEFLTYFNYEAQQDKSGLPNDRFSAERPEGSISTLTIQRTEQRDSAMYRCASSLRTGGVDTQYFGPGTRLTVL.

The V call is TRBV5-1, the J call TRBJ2-5. Germline-derived CDR1 and CDR2 are SGHRS and YFSETQ. The CDR3 consists of 14 residues. The CDR3 reads CASSSGDYQETQYF. Filled out from reference TRBV5-1 and TRBJ2-5, the complete variable domain reads KAGVTQTPRYLIKTRGQQVTLSCSPISGHRSVSWYQQTPGQGLQFLFEYFSETQRNKGNFPGRFSGRQFSNSRSEMNVSTLELGDSALYLCASSSGDYQETQYFGPGTRLLVL.

The V gene is TRBV6-5, the J gene TRBJ1-1; checking the TCRdb D call of TRBD1 is not possible without DNA. CDR1 is MNHEY, CDR2 SVGAGI, per germline. The CDR3 sequence is 15 residues long. The CDR3 spells CASSTQGAPNTEAFF.

This chain connects TRBV5-6 to TRBJ1-1. The CDR3 loop spans 14 amino acids. Per the germline V gene, CDR1 is SGHDT and CDR2 is YYEEEE. CDR3 loop: CASSLGRKNTEAFF.

The chain has TRBV5-1 and TRBJ2-1; the D call from TCRdb, TRBD1, cannot be confirmed without DNA. Germline V gene lookup returns CDR1 SGHRS and CDR2 YFSETQ. The CDR3 loop spans 16 amino acids. Here the CDR3 reads CASSLGGGGLINEQFF. The full variable domain, with the rest looked up from reference TRBV5-1 and TRBJ2-1, is KAGVTQTPRYLIKTRGQQVTLSCSPISGHRSVSWYQQTPGQGLQFLFEYFSETQRNKGNFPGRFSGRQFSNSRSEMNVSTLELGDSALYLCASSLGGGGLINEQFFGPGTRLTVL.

The chain is built from TRBV15 and TRBJ2-6; TCRdb picks TRBD1, but there is no DNA to check that call. Per the germline V gene, CDR1 is LNHNV and CDR2 is YYDKDF (reference sequence). The CDR3 spans 16 residues. This CDR3 reads CATSREEPPGANVLTF.

The chain couples TRBV30 to TRBJ1-1; the D call from TCRdb, TRBD1, cannot be confirmed without DNA. The CDR3 extends over 15 amino acids. The germline V gene encodes CDR1 GTSNPN and CDR2 SVGIG (reference sequence). This CDR3 is CAWSAGQEMNTEAFF.

The chain links TRBV24-1 to TRBJ2-7; TCRdb proposes TRBD1, but this gene call is untestable without DNA. Germline V lookup: CDR1 KGHDR, CDR2 SFDVKD. This CDR3 spans 13 amino acids. This CDR3 is CATSDPDSYEQYF.

V usage is TRBV7-8 and J usage is TRBJ2-2. This CDR3 region has 15 residues. Germline V gives CDR1 SGHVS, CDR2 FQNEAQ. CDR3 loop: CASSTSARNTGELFF.